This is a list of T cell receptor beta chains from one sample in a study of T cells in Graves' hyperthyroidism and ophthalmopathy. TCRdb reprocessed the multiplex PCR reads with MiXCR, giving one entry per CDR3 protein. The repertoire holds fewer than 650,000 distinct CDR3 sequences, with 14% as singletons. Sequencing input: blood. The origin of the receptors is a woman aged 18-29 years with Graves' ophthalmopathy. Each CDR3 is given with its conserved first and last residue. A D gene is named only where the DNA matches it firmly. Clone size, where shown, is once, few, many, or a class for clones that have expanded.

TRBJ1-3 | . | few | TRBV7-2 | CASSTWTESGNTIYF | TGTGCCAGCAGCACCTGGACAGAATCTGGAAACACCATATATTTT
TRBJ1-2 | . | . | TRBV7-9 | CASSLEVAGSPPRVRGYTF | TGTGCCAGCAGCTTAGAGGTAGCAGGGTCCCCCCCCCGGGTGAGGGGCTACACCTTC
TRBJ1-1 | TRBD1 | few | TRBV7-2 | CASSRLWTGSNTEAFF | TGTGCCAGCAGCCGACTATGGACAGGGAGTAACACTGAAGCTTTCTTT
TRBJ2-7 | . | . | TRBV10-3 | CAINTETGYEQYF | TGTGCCATCAATACCGAAACAGGCTACGAGCAGTACTTC
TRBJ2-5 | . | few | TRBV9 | CASSSYREETQYF | TGTGCCAGCAGCTCGTACAGGGAAGAGACCCAGTACTTC
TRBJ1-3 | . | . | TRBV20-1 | CSARDDWDTIYF | TGCAGTGCTAGAGATGACTGGGACACCATATATTTT
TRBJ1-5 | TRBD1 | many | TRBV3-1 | CASSQQGQSKQPQHF | TGTGCCAGCAGCCAACAGGGACAGAGTAAACAGCCCCAGCATTTT
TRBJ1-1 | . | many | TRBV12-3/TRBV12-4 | CASSPYEGTEAFF | TGTGCCAGCAGTCCTTATGAGGGCACTGAAGCTTTCTTT
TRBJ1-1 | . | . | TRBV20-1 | CSARDWGGTSTEAFF | TGCAGTGCTAGAGACTGGGGAGGGACATCCACTGAAGCTTTCTTT
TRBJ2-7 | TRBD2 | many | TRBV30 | CAWSRLAGGGEQYF | TGTGCCTGGAGTCGACTAGCGGGAGGAGGCGAGCAGTACTTC
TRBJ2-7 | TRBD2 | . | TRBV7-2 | CASSRSGRVSNYEQYF | TGTGCCAGCAGCAGATCCGGGAGGGTGTCAAACTACGAGCAGTACTTC
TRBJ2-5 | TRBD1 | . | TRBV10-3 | CATKPGQGIETQYF | TGTGCCACCAAACCGGGACAGGGAATCGAGACCCAGTACTTC